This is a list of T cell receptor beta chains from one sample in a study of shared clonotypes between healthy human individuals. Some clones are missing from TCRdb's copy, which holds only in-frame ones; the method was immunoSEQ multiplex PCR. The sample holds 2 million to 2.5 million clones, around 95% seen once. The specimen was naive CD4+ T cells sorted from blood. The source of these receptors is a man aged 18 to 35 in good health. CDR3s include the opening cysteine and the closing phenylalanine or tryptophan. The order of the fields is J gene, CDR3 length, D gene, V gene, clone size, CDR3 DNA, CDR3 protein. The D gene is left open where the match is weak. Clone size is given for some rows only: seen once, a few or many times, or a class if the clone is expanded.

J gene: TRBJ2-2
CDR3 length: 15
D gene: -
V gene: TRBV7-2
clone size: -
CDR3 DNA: TGTGCCAGCAGCTTGGGTCAGGGGAACACCGGGGAGCTGTTTTTT
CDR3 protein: CASSLGQGNTGELFF

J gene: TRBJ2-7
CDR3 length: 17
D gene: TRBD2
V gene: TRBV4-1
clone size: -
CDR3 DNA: TGCGCCAGCAGCCAAGAGGGGAATAGCGGGGGGTTCTCCGAGCAGTACTTC
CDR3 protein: CASSQEGNSGGFSEQYF

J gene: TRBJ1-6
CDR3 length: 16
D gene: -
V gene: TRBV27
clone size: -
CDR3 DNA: TGTGCCAGCAGTTTAACTCGGGAGAACTATAATTCACCCCTCCACTTT
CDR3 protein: CASSLTRENYNSPLHF

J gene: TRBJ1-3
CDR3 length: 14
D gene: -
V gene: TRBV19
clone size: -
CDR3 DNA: TGTGCCAGTAGAGGAGGCATCTCTGGAAACACCATATATTTT
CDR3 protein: CASRGGISGNTIYF

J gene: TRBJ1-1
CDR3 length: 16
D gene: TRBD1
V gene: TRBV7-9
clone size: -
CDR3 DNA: TGTGCCAGCAGCTTATCCCCGGGACAGGGCCTCACTGAAGCTTTCTTT
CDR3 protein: CASSLSPGQGLTEAFF

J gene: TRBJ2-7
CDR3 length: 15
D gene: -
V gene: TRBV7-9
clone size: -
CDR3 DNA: TGTGCCAGCAGCCCCACGACGGGGATTAACTACGAGCAGTACTTC
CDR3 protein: CASSPTTGINYEQYF

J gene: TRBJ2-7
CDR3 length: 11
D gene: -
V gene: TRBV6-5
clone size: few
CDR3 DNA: TGTGTTAGTGGGAGGAAGTACGAGCAGTACTTC
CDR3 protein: CVSGRKYEQYF

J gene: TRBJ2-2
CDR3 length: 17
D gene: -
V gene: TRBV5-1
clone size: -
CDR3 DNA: TGCGCCAGCAGATCAAGTAGTATGATGGAGAGCACCGGGGAGCTGTTTTTT
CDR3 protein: CASRSSSMMESTGELFF

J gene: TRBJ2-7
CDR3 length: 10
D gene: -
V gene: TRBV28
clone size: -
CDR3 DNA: TGTGCCAGCGCCGGAGGGGAGCAGTACTTC
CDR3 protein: CASAGGEQYF

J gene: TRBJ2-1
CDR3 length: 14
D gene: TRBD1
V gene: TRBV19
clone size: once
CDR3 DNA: TGTGCCAGTAGGGCGGGACAGGGTTACAATGAGCAGTTCTTC
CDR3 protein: CASRAGQGYNEQFF

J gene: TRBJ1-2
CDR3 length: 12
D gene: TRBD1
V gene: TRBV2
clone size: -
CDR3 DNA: TGTGCCAGCTGGACAGGGGGGTTGGGCTACACCTTC
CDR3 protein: CASWTGGLGYTF

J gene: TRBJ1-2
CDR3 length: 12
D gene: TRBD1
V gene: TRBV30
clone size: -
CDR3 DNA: TGTGCCTGGACTGGGACAGGGCGCGGCTACACCTTC
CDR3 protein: CAWTGTGRGYTF

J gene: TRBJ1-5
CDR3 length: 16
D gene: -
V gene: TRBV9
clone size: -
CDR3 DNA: TGTGCCAGCAGCCGTGGGGCAGGTGATAGCAATCAGCCCCAGCATTTT
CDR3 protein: CASSRGAGDSNQPQHF

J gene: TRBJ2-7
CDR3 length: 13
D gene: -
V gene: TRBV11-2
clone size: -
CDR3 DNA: TGTGCCAGCAGCGTCGAGTTAGGGGTACGAGGGTACTTC
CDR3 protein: CASSVELGVRGYF

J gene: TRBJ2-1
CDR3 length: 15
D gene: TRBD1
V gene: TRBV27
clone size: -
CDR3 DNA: TGTGCCAGCAATAAGCTGGGACAGGGGGAGAATGAGCAGTTCTTC
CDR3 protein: CASNKLGQGENEQFF

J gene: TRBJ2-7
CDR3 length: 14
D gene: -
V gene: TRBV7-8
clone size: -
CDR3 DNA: TGTGCCAGCAGCGGGGTGGTGGCTTATTCCGAGCAGTACTTC
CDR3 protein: CASSGVVAYSEQYF

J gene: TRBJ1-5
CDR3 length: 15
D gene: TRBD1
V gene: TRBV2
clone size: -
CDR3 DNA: TGTGCCAGCAGTAGGGACAGGGCGCCTAATCAGCCCCAGCATTTT
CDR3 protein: CASSRDRAPNQPQHF

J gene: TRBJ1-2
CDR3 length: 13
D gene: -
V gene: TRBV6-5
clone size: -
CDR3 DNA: TGTGCCAGCAGTGGATGGGGGGGTTATGGCTACACCTTC
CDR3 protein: CASSGWGGYGYTF

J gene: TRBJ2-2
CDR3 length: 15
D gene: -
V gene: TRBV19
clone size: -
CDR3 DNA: TGTGCCAGTAGTATTACGAGTCCGGCCACCGGGGAGCTGTTTTTT
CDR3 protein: CASSITSPATGELFF

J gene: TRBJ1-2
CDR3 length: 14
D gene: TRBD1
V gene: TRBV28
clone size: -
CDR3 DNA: TGTGCCAGCAGTCCAGCGACAGGGGAGAATGGCTACACCTTC
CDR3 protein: CASSPATGENGYTF

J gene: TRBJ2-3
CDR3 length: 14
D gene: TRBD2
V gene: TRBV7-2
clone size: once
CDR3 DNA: TGTGCCAGCAGCTTAATGGCGGGAGGGGATACGCAGTATTTT
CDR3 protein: CASSLMAGGDTQYF

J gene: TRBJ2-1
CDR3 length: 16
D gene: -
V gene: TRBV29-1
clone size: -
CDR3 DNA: TGCAGCGTTTCAAGGTGGGGGGCGAGCAATTTCAATGAGCAGTTCTTC
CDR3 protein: CSVSRWGASNFNEQFF

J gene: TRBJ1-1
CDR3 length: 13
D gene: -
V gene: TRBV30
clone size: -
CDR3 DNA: TGTGCCTGGAGTTGGGACGGGGGCACTGAAGCTTTCTTT
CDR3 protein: CAWSWDGGTEAFF

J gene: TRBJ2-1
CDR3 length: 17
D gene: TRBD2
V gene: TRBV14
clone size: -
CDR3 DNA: TGTGCCAGCAGCCAAGATCGGGGACTAGCGGGAGATGGTGAGCAGTTCTTC
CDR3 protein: CASSQDRGLAGDGEQFF

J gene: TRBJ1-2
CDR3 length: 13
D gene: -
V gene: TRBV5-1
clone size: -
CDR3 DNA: TGCGCCAGCAGCTTGGACAGGGCAAGCGGCTACACCTTC
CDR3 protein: CASSLDRASGYTF

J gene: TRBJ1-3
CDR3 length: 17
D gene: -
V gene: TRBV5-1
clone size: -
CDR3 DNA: TGCGCCAGCAGCTTGGGGTCAGGGCTAGACTCTGGAAACACCATATATTTT
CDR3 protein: CASSLGSGLDSGNTIYF

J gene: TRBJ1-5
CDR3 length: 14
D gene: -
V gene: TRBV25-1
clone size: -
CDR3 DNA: TGTGCCAGCAGTGAAACAGGGTTGGGACAGCCCCAGCATTTT
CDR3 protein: CASSETGLGQPQHF

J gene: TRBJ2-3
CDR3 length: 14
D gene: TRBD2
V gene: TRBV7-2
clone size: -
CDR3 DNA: TGTGCCAGCAGTTTAGCGGGCTACACAGATACGCAGTATTTT
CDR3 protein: CASSLAGYTDTQYF

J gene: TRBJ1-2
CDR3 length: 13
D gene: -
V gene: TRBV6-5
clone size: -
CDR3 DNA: TGTGCCAGCAGGCCCACAGGGCCTCGGGGCTACACCTTC
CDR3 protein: CASRPTGPRGYTF

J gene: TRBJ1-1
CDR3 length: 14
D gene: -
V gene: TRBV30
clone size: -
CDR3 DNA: TGTGCCTGGAGTGTGGCGGCATTGAACACTGAAGCTTTCTTT
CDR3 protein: CAWSVAALNTEAFF

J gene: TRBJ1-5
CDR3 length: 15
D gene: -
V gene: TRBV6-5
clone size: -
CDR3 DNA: TGTGCCAGCCGACGGGGGGGGTTGGGGCATCAGCCCCAGCATTTT
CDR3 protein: CASRRGGLGHQPQHF

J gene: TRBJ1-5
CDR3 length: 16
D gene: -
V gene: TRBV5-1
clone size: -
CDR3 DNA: TGCGCCAGCAGCTGGGTGGAATGGGGCTCCGATCAGCCCCAGCATTTT
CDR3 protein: CASSWVEWGSDQPQHF

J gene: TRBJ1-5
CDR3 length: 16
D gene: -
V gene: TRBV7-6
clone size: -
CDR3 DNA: TGTGCCAGCAGCTTAGCTGAGGGGTTTGGCAATCAGCCCCAGCATTTT
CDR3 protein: CASSLAEGFGNQPQHF

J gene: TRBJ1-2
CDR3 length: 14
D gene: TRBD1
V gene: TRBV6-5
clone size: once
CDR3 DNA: TGTGCCAGCAGTTATGGGACAGCTAACTATGGCTACACCTTC
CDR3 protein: CASSYGTANYGYTF

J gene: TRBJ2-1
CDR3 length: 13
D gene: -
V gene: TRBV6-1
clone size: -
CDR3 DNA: TGTGCCAGCAGTGACAGGGGGAGGAATGAGCAGTTCTTC
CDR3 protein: CASSDRGRNEQFF

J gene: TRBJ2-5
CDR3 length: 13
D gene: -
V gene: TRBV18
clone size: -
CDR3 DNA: TGTGCCAGCTCACAACGGCTCCAAGAGACCCAGTACTTC
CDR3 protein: CASSQRLQETQYF

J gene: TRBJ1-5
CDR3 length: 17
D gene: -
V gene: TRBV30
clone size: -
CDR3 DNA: TGTGCCTGGAGTGGTGGGACCGCGCCACTCAGCAATCAGCCCCAGCATTTT
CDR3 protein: CAWSGGTAPLSNQPQHF

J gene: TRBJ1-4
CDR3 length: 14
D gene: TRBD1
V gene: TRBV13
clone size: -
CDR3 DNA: TGTGCCAGCAGCTTAGGGGCAGGGGGTGAAAAACTGTTTTTT
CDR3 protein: CASSLGAGGEKLFF

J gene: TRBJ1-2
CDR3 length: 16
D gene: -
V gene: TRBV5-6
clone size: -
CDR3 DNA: TGTGCCAGCAGCTCGAAGTACGTCCCCGAGGCCTATGGCTACACCTTC
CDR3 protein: CASSSKYVPEAYGYTF

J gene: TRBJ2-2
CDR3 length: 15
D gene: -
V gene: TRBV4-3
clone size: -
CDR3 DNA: TGCGCCAGCAGCCGGGGCGGCTTAGACACCGGGGAGCTGTTTTTT
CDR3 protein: CASSRGGLDTGELFF

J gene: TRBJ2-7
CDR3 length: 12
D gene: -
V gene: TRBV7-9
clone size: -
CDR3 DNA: TGTGCCAGCAGCTTAACTCTCTACGAGCAGTACTTC
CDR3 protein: CASSLTLYEQYF

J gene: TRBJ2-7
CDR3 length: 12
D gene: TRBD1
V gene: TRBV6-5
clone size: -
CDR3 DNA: TGTGCCAGCAGTCTAGGACAGGCCGAGCAGTACTTC
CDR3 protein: CASSLGQAEQYF

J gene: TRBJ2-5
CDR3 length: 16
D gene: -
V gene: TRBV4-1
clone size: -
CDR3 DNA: TGCGCCAACAGCCACAGCCCGGCGGGTCGGGAAGAGACCCAGTACTTC
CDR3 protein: CANSHSPAGREETQYF

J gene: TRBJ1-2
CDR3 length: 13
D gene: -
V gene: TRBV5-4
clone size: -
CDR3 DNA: TGTGCCAGCAGCTTGGGCAGTAACTATGGCTACACCTTC
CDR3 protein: CASSLGSNYGYTF

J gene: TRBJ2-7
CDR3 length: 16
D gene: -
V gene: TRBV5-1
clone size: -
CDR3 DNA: TGCGCCAGCAGCTTGGCCCCACAGGAATTTGCCTACGAGCAGTACTTC
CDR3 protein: CASSLAPQEFAYEQYF

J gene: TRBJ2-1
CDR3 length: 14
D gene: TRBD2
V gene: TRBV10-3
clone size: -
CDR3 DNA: TGTGCCATCAGTGAGACTAGCGGGAGTCATGAGCAGTTCTTC
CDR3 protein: CAISETSGSHEQFF

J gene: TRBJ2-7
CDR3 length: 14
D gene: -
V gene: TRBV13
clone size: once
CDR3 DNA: TGTGCCAGCAGCTCCGCGAGGCTGGCTGACGAGCAGTACTTC
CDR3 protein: CASSSARLADEQYF

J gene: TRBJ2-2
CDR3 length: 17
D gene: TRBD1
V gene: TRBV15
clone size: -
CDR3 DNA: TGTGCCACCAGCAGGGGAACCGGGACAGGGCACGCCGGGGAGCTGTTTTTT
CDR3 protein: CATSRGTGTGHAGELFF

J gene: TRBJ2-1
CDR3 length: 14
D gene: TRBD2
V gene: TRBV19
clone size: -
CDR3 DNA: TGTGCCAGTAGTAATCCGGGACTAGCGGGGACGCAGTTCTTC
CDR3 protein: CASSNPGLAGTQFF

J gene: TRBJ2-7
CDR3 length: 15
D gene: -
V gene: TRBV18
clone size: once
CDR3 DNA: TGTGCCAGCTCACTGGAGACAGGAAACGCCTACGAGCAGTACTTC
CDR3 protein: CASSLETGNAYEQYF

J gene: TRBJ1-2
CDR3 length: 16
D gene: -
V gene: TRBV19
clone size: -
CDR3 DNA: TGTGCCAGTAGTCCGACGGACCGCGCCCCAACCTATGGCTACACCTTC
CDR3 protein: CASSPTDRAPTYGYTF

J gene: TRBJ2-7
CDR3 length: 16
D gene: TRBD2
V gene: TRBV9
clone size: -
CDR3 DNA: TGTGCCAGCAGCAAGGTCGGGGGACTAGCATTGTACGAGCAGTACTTC
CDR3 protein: CASSKVGGLALYEQYF

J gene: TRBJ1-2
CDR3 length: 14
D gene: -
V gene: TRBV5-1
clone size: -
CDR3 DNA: TGCGCCAGCAGCCTACAGGTTCTTTCTGATGGCTACACCTTC
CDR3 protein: CASSLQVLSDGYTF

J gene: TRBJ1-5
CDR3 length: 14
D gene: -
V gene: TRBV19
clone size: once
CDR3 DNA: TGTGCCAGTAGCCCCCCGCCGGCGGGCCAGCCCCAGCATTTT
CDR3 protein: CASSPPPAGQPQHF

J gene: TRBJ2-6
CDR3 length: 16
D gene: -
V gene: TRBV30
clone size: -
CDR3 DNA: TGTGCCTGGAGCCAGGGCCCTCATACTGGGGCCAACGTCCTGACTTTC
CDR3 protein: CAWSQGPHTGANVLTF

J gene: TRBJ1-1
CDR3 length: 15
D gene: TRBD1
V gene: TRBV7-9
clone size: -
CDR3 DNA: TGTGCCAGCAGCTCCACAGGGGGTGATGACACTGAAGCTTTCTTT
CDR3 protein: CASSSTGGDDTEAFF